This T cell receptor beta chain was identified during a study of blood T cell repertoires in COVID-19. Study-level information: Acute and convalescent COVID-19 samples came from the United States, Italy and Spain. PBMCs, B-cell-depleted T cells, or T cells were the source of the cDNA or gDNA that made up the material.

The V and J ends lost 5 bases and 4 bases, in that order; junction bases with no gene match: 7. The length of the CDR3 is 15 residues. Germline V lookup: CDR1 KGHSH, CDR2 LQKENI. Original data processing: Nucleated cell number was recorded as an estimate derived from reference gene primer amplification. Repertoires were generated with immunoSEQ multiplex PCR, while TCRdb's copy carries only in-frame clones and drops some. The V and J calls and clone size come from that table; D and trimming were worked out from the DNA. The sample yields 200,000 or so clones, approximately 90% seen once. The source of this sequence is an elderly man with acute or convalescent COVID-19. The sample taken for sequencing was peripheral blood. The chain joins TRBV18 to TRBJ2-1; 8 nucleotides match TRBD2. The CDR3 coding sequence is TGTGCCAGCTCAAAAAGCGGGAGCCCTTACAATGAGCAGTTCTTC. It specifies CASSKSGSPYNEQFF.